The next 13 T cell receptor beta chains were all read from a single sample in a study of T cell repertoires in cytomegalovirus infection. A single record per CDR3 protein comes from TCRdb applying MiXCR to the reads. The sample lists about 110,000 distinct CDR3 sequences; around 9.1% were seen once. Their antigens remain unidentified. Sequences were obtained from PBMCs, sequenced either directly or after in vitro stimulation (not recorded which). The source is a human donor in good health (CMV status not recorded). Some clones in this sample may be carry-over from other donors' samples.

This clonotype has ten or more counts. The rearrangement joins TRBV11-2 to TRBJ1-1; D remains ambiguous. This CDR3 has 12 amino acids. V was trimmed by 5 bases and J by 5 bases, leaving 9 bases between them. CDR1 SGHAT and CDR2 FQNNGV come from the germline V gene. CDR3 bases: TGTGCCAGCAGCCCCCAAGGGACTGAAGCTTTCTTT. It translates to CASSPQGTEAFF.

This clonotype showed up many times. The chain carries TRBV7-2 and TRBJ2-5, with D possibly called TRBD1 or TRBD2 (5 bases each). The ends were cut back, 4 bases at V and 4 bases at J, with 13 bases in the middle. The V gene's germline CDR1 is SGHTA and CDR2 FQGNSA. The CDR3 loop spans 14 amino acids. CDR3: CASSSRDPVETQYF. The CDR3 DNA is TGTGCCAGCAGCTCTCGGGACCCGGTAGAGACCCAGTACTTC.

This clonotype was seen ten or more times. This chain uses TRBV7-2 with TRBJ2-3; D uncertain. CDR3 length: 12 residues. Germline V gene sequence: CDR1 SGHTA, CDR2 FQGNSA. Trimming left V 5 bases short and J 5 bases short, with 8 bases between. As DNA, the CDR3 is TGTGCCAGCAGCCTAATTGGAGATACGCAGTATTTT. Encoded protein: CASSLIGDTQYF.

This clonotype appeared a few times. This chain connects TRBV9 to TRBJ1-1; a weak D match, TRBD1 (6 bases). Trimming shortened V by 4 bases and J by 5 bases, and 15 bases separated the two germline ends. Germline V gene sequence: CDR1 SGDLS, CDR2 YYNGEE. The CDR3 spans 14 residues. For the CDR3, the DNA is TGTGCCAGCAGCTTTCTGGACAGTGGAACTGAAGCTTTCTTT. It translates to CASSFLDSGTEAFF.

The chain carries TRBV5-4 and TRBJ2-2, with 7 bases matching TRBD2. The CDR3 consists of 15 residues. V shed 0 bases, J shed 6 bases, and the junction held 5 bases outside the gene matches. In germline, CDR1 is SGHNT, CDR2 YYREEE (reference sequence). The CDR3 nucleotides read TGTGCCAGCAGCTTGGTCGCGGGAGTAGCCGGGGAGCTGTTTTTT. Its translation is CASSLVAGVAGELFF.

This clonotype was seen at least ten times. The V gene is TRBV5-1, the J gene TRBJ2-1, with 10 bases identical to TRBD2. The CDR3 sequence is 16 residues long. The junction had 14 bases not matched to a gene; V was cut back by 7 bases and J by 7 bases. Germline CDR1 SGHRS, CDR2 YFSETQ. The CDR3 region has the DNA TGCGCCAGCCGAGCCAGGACTAGCGGCCGTGTGAATGAGCAGTTCTTC. This translates into CASRARTSGRVNEQFF. The whole variable domain, remainder taken from reference TRBV5-1 and TRBJ2-1, is KAGVTQTPRYLIKTRGQQVTLSCSPISGHRSVSWYQQTPGQGLQFLFEYFSETQRNKGNFPGRFSGRQFSNSRSEMNVSTLELGDSALYLCASRARTSGRVNEQFFGPGTRLTVL.

This clonotype was recorded many times. The gene calls are TRBV7-9 and TRBJ1-1; D gene uncertain. V gave up 4 bases and J gave up 6 bases, with 6 bases separating them. The CDR3 covers 11 residues. The germline V gene encodes CDR1 SEHNR and CDR2 FQNEAQ (reference sequence). The CDR3, as DNA: TGTGCCAGCAGCTACCGGGCTGAAGCTTTCTTT. Translation gives CASSYRAEAFF.

This clonotype was observed a few times. J is TRBJ1-5 and V is TRBV6-8, with 10 bases identical to TRBD1. J lost 0 bases, V lost 5 bases, and 16 bases had no gene match. Germline V gives CDR1 MNHGY, CDR2 SAAAGT. The CDR3 runs to 20 residues. CDR3 residues: CASSEQRQGAASGSNQPQHF. CDR3 bases: TGTGCCAGCAGTGAACAGAGACAGGGGGCTGCCTCGGGTAGCAATCAGCCCCAGCATTTT.

The chain links TRBV19 to TRBJ1-5, with a tentative D call TRBD1 (5 bases). CDR1 is LNHDA, CDR2 SQIVND, per germline (reference sequence). V gave up 0 bases and J gave up 3 bases, with 9 bases separating them. This CDR3 region has 15 residues. For the CDR3, the DNA is TGTGCCAGTAGTATAGACGATGGGACCAATCAGCCCCAGCATTTT. This encodes CASSIDDGTNQPQHF. Looking up the rest from reference TRBV19 and TRBJ1-5 gives the full variable domain: DGGITQSPKYLFRKEGQNVTLSCEQNLNHDAMYWYRQDPGQGLRLIYYSQIVNDFQKGDIAEGYSVSREKKESFPLTVTSAQKNPTAFYLCASSIDDGTNQPQHFGDGTRLSIL.

V gene TRBV19 combines with J gene TRBJ1-1; D is perhaps TRBD1 (5 bases). V lost 8 bases and J 4 bases, leaving 11 bases between the germline ends. The CDR3 runs to 12 residues. CDR1 is LNHDA, CDR2 SQIVND, per germline (reference sequence). This CDR3 is CASHQGSTEAFF. In DNA, the CDR3 is TGTGCCAGTCACCAGGGTAGCACTGAAGCTTTCTTT.

This clonotype was counted a few times. The rearrangement links TRBV4-3 to TRBJ2-1; D possibly matches TRBD1 or TRBD2 (6 bases each). The CDR3 is 16 residues long. V lost 2 bases to trimming and J lost 0 bases, with 11 bases between them. CDR1 is LGHNA, CDR2 YSLEER, per germline. CDR3 coding DNA: TGCGCCAGCAGCCAACCGGGGGCGGGCTCCTACAATGAGCAGTTCTTC. It is translated as CASSQPGAGSYNEQFF.

This clonotype was counted a few times. A much bigger clone sits one base away, suggesting this may be a read error. The gene calls are TRBV12-3 or TRBV12-4 and TRBJ2-1; a possible D gene is TRBD1 (5 bases). CDR3 length: 13 residues. The CDR3 loop reads CASSPGRYNEQLF. The CDR3, as DNA: TGTGCCAGCAGCCCAGGGCGCTACAATGAGCAGTTATTC.

In this sample, this clonotype turned up many times. The rearrangement links TRBV7-2 to TRBJ2-2; 7 bases fit TRBD2. In germline, CDR1 is SGHTA, CDR2 FQGNSA. With 2 bases clipped from V and 0 bases from J, the junction kept 12 bases outside the gene matches. CDR3 length: 19 residues. The chain's CDR3 is CASSLTGGGISTNTGELFF. Here the CDR3 DNA reads TGTGCCAGCAGCTTAACTGGGGGGGGGATCTCTACGAACACCGGGGAGCTGTTTTTT.